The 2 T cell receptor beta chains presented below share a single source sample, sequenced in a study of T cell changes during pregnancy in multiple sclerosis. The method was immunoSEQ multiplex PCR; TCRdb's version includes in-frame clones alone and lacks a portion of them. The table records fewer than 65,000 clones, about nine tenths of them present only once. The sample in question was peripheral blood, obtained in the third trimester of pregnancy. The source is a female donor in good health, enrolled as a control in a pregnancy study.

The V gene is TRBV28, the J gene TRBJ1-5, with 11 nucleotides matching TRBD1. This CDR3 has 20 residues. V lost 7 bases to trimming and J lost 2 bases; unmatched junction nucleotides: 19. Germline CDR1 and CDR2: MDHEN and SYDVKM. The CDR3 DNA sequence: TGTGCCAGCACCCCCCTTCAGGGGACAGGGGGAATTAGGGGCAATCAGCCCCAGCATTTT. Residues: CASTPLQGTGGIRGNQPQHF. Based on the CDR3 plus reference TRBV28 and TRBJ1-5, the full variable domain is DVKVTQSSRYLVKRTGEKVFLECVQDMDHENMFWYRQDPGLGLRLIYFSYDVKMKEKGDIPEGYSVSREKKERFSLILESASTNQTSMYLCASTPLQGTGGIRGNQPQHFGDGTRLSIL.

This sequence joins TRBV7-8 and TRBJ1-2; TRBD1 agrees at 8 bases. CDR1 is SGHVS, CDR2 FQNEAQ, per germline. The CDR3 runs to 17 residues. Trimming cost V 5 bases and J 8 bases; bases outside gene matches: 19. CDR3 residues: CASSRTGTGLLLRGYTF. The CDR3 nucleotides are TGTGCCAGCAGCCGGACCGGGACAGGTCTCCTTTTGAGGGGCTACACCTTC. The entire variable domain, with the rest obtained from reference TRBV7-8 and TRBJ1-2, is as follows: GAGVSQSPRYKVAKRGQDVALRCDPISGHVSLFWYQQALGQGPEFLTYFQNEAQLDKSGLPSDRFFAERPEGSVSTLKIQRTQQEDSAVYLCASSRTGTGLLLRGYTFGSGTRLTVV.